This TCR beta chain appears in the sequencing data of a study of cytomegalovirus exposure and HLA in healthy donors. Broader study findings: DRB1 had the most TCR associations and HLA-C the fewest, a later analysis found, with rates varying by HLA locus. Earlier analysis yielded a pattern in which most TCR beta V segments were productive about 87% or about 30% of the time.

A word on this clone: Its antigen remains unknown.

All the people who gave samples were healthy bone marrow donors. 13 Jbeta primers and 60 Vbeta primers were used for the PCR. Only in-frame clones appear in the TCRdb table, and some are missing; sequencing was by immunoSEQ multiplex PCR. The data show about 160,000 clones, 75% to 85% seen once. Material for sequencing was PBMCs. This receptor was obtained from a woman younger than 35 in good health and CMV-seronegative.

CDR3 residues: CASSTRGLAEYEQYF. CDR3 nucleotides: TGTGCCAGCAGTACCCGGGGACTAGCGGAATACGAGCAGTACTTC. The chain couples TRBV6-5 to TRBJ2-7; 11 bases agree with TRBD2. V trimming: 5 bases; J trimming: 4 bases; junction bases outside the gene matches: 7. CDR3 length: 15 amino acids. Germline values: CDR1 MNHEY, CDR2 SVGAGI.